This T cell receptor beta chain was captured in a study of blood T cell repertoires in COVID-19 (dated by TCRdb to about 2020). Regarding the research as a whole: Samples covering the acute and convalescent phases of COVID-19 were provided by collaborators in the United States, Italy and Spain. The material from the prospective study consisted of cDNA or gDNA derived from T cells, B-cell-depleted T cells, or PBMCs. The dataset comprised deeply sampled blood TCRbeta repertoires from subjects exposed to, actively infected with, or recovered from COVID-19. The repertoires were released in a freely available public database intended as a resource for research on the immune response to SARS-CoV-2. The samples were drawn from the first 160 participants of the ongoing ImmuneRACE study and from 950 to 1,500 subjects provided by 6 global collaborators. A de-identified subject ID, COVID-19 status, age in years and sex were almost always included in the sample metadata. Where available, HLA class I and class II types were taken from metadata supplied by the sample provider and were not determined by assay-based typing. Overall study outcomes, separate from this receptor: Clinical and demographic metadata were provided uncurated, with the amount varying by source and participant.

TCRbeta CDR3 regions were amplified from genomic DNA by means of the immunoSEQ Assay, a bias-controlled multiplex PCR. In the authors' own workflow: Nucleated cell counts per sample were estimated from amplification of reference gene primers within the assay. To quantify the absolute abundance of each unique TCRbeta CDR3 rearrangement, sequence reads were collapsed and filtered. For each sample, productive Simpson clonality was calculated as the square root of Simpson's diversity index across productive rearrangements. TCRdb holds this immuneACCESS table with in-frame rearrangements only. Some clones are missing; in checked studies, unresolved V genes explain under half, and the rest has no known cause. That table furnishes V, J and clone size, whereas the DNA furnished D and trimming. A total of about 39,000 clones appear in this sample, approximately 79% of them only once. The ten largest clones take up roughly 21% of the sample.

Whole blood was collected in K2EDTA tubes by collaborating institutions according to the institutions' own protocols. For TCRbeta analysis, collaborators shipped samples in one of three forms: frozen whole blood, isolated PBMCs, or DNA extracted from either of those sample types. In its sample, this clone was seen once. This receptor's antigen is unknown. Per-base quality was not reported, and no clone a single base away is much larger than it. The TCR was taken from a man aged 65 to 79 with acute or convalescent COVID-19. Sequencing used peripheral blood.

The bases are TGTGCCAGCAGTTACCTCCCAGGGAATAGCAATCAGCCCCAGCATTTT. This encodes CASSYLPGNSNQPQHF. The chain couples TRBV6-6 to TRBJ1-5; the D region possibly corresponds to TRBD1 (5 bases align). The CDR3 spans 16 residues, from the cysteine through the phenylalanine. CDR3 DNA is the only sequence kept; it has 48 bases, read in frame from the first base. CDR1 MNHNY and CDR2 SVGAGI are derived from the germline V gene (reference sequence). V is clipped by 2 bases and J by 0 bases, and the sequence between their germline boundaries is 11 bases long.